These 17 T cell receptor beta chains came from one sample sequenced in a study of OX40 agonist ivuxolimab in advanced cancers. Clones were read by immunoSEQ multiplex PCR, and TCRdb kept only the in-frame ones, dropping some. Of under 95,000 clones listed, roughly 80% are singletons. Sequencing was performed on CD4+ or CD8+ T cells sorted from blood, taken in a trial of the OX40 agonist ivuxolimab. These receptor sequences come from an adult with an advanced solid tumor such as melanoma, head and neck, liver or kidney cancer.

The J gene is TRBJ2-3, the V gene TRBV10-3; D remains unclear. Germline CDR1 reads ENHRY; CDR2 reads SYGVKD. Trimming cost V 2 bases and J 4 bases, with 7 bases left between them. The length of the CDR3 is 13 residues. Here the CDR3 reads CAISEGWSDTQYF. In nucleotides, the CDR3 is TGTGCCATCAGTGAGGGGTGGTCAGATACGCAGTATTTT.

The chain recombines TRBV30 with TRBJ1-5, with a possible D match to TRBD1 (6 bases). Between the trimmed V and J ends, which lost 0 bases and 10 bases, there was a span of 16 bases. The CDR3 totals 14 residues. The germline CDR1 and CDR2 sequences are GTSNPN and SVGIG (reference sequence). CDR3 sequence reads: CAWSVRGGISPQHF. CDR3 coding DNA: TGTGCCTGGAGTGTAAGAGGGGGAATCAGCCCCCAGCATTTT.

In this sample, this clone turned up once. V usage is TRBV27 and J usage is TRBJ2-5, with 9 nucleotides matching TRBD2. CDR1 is MNHEY, CDR2 SMNVEV, per germline (reference sequence). The V and J ends lost 3 bases and 4 bases, in that order; junction bases with no gene match: 18. This CDR3 has 19 residues. The CDR3 loop reads CASSFYRGGAPNNRETQYF. The CDR3 DNA is TGTGCCAGCAGTTTTTATCGCGGGGGGGCCCCCAACAACAGAGAGACCCAGTACTTC.

The sample holds a few counts of this clone. The rearrangement uses TRBV5-1 and TRBJ1-5; TRBD1 aligns across 8 bases. This CDR3 has 13 amino acids. The V gene's germline CDR1 is SGHRS and CDR2 YFSETQ. V lost 4 bases to trimming and J lost 7 bases; unmatched junction nucleotides: 4. The CDR3 loop reads CASSQGADQPQHF. In DNA, the CDR3 is TGCGCCAGCAGCCAGGGGGCTGACCAGCCCCAGCATTTT.

The genes are TRBV4-1 and TRBJ2-3; tentative D call: TRBD2 (6 bases). V lost 0 bases and J lost 8, with 9 bases in between. Germline V gives CDR1 MGHRA, CDR2 YSYEKL. CDR3 length: 13 amino acids. CDR3 in amino acids: CASSQELRGTQYF. DNA of the CDR3: TGCGCCAGCAGCCAAGAGTTGCGGGGTACGCAGTATTTT.

The chain has TRBV5-1 and TRBJ2-6; D is undetermined. There are 17 residues in the CDR3. Germline CDR1 SGHRS, CDR2 YFSETQ. The germline V and J ends were trimmed by 7 bases and 1 base, with 18 bases remaining between them. CDR3: CASQPPGLESGANVLTF. The DNA for the CDR3 is TGCGCCAGCCAACCTCCGGGCCTGGAGTCTGGGGCCAACGTCCTGACTTTC. Using reference TRBV5-1 and TRBJ2-6 for the parts outside the CDR3, the full variable domain is KAGVTQTPRYLIKTRGQQVTLSCSPISGHRSVSWYQQTPGQGLQFLFEYFSETQRNKGNFPGRFSGRQFSNSRSEMNVSTLELGDSALYLCASQPPGLESGANVLTFGAGSRLTVL.

V and J are TRBV7-2 and TRBJ2-2; tentatively, D is TRBD2 (5 bases). Between the trimmed V and J ends, which lost 5 bases and 5 bases, there was a span of 12 bases. Germline V gene lookup returns CDR1 SGHTA and CDR2 FQGNSA. CDR3 length: 14 amino acids. The CDR3 DNA sequence: TGTGCCAGCAGCAACTTTCGGGGAACCGGGGAGCTGTTTTTT. Amino acids: CASSNFRGTGELFF.

The rearrangement uses TRBV19 and TRBJ2-2; a possible D gene is TRBD2 (5 bases). Germline values: CDR1 LNHDA, CDR2 SQIVND (reference sequence). The length of the CDR3 is 16 residues. V lost 5 bases and J lost 5, with 18 bases in between. The DNA for the CDR3 is TGTGCCAGTAGTCCCAGGCTAGCCATGGGGACCGGGGAGCTGTTTTTT. Translating it yields CASSPRLAMGTGELFF.

This clone has just a few counts. The chain joins TRBV11-1 to TRBJ2-1, with TRBD2 matching over 10 bases. CDR3 length equals 15 residues. Trimming took 4 bases from V and 5 from J; bases not matched to a gene: 5. Germline V gene sequence: CDR1 SGHAT, CDR2 FQDESV (reference sequence). Here the CDR3 DNA reads TGTGCCAGCAGCTGGCCTAGCGGGGGTCACAATGAGCAGTTCTTC. It specifies CASSWPSGGHNEQFF.

This clone was found a few times. In nucleotides, the CDR3 is TGTGCCAGCTCACTCCAAAATCAGCCCCAGCATTTT. This sequence encodes CASSLQNQPQHF. V gene TRBV18 combines with J gene TRBJ1-5; unclear D gene. Deletions cut 4 bases from V and 4 bases from J, with 5 bases between. The CDR3 totals 12 residues. The germline CDR1 and CDR2 sequences are KGHSH and LQKENI.

This clone showed up just once. The chain couples TRBV7-2 to TRBJ2-3; a possible D gene is TRBD2 (7 bases). Germline CDR1 is SGHTA and CDR2 is FQGNSA. The CDR3 is 16 amino acids. V was trimmed by 5 bases and J by 0 bases, leaving 15 bases between them. CDR3 DNA sequence: TGTGCCAGCAGCCCTTGGGGGGGCGGGAGCACAGATACGCAGTATTTT. Residues: CASSPWGGGSTDTQYF.

The rearrangement joins TRBV28 to TRBJ2-3; no firm D call. The V end was cut by 2 bases, the J end by 3 bases, with 9 bases between. The CDR3 spans 14 residues. Germline values: CDR1 MDHEN, CDR2 SYDVKM. DNA of the CDR3: TGTGCCAGCAGTTTAGTTCAAGGGACAGATACGCAGTATTTT. Translating gives CASSLVQGTDTQYF.

The gene calls are TRBV7-2 and TRBJ1-4; D is undetermined. The germline V gene has CDR1 SGHTA and CDR2 FQGNSA. The CDR3 totals 14 residues. V was cut by 2 bases and J by 7 bases, with 11 bases left in between. This CDR3 is CASSLPGKTEKLFF. The CDR3 bases are TGTGCCAGCAGCTTACCGGGGAAGACTGAAAAACTGTTTTTT.

The V gene is TRBV6-6, the J gene TRBJ2-7, with D unresolved. Germline CDR1 MNHNY, CDR2 SVGAGI (reference sequence). The CDR3 totals 15 residues. Trimming removed 4 bases from V and 0 bases from J, with 13 bases in between. CDR3 DNA: TGTGCCAGCAGTTCGCCCCTAGAAAACTCCTACGAGCAGTACTTC. Protein product: CASSSPLENSYEQYF.

The V call is TRBV28, the J call TRBJ1-3; 7 bases map to TRBD1. Germline loops: CDR1 MDHEN, CDR2 SYDVKM. The CDR3 loop spans 14 amino acids. Trimming cost V 3 bases and J 2 bases; bases outside gene matches: 1. Here the CDR3 reads CASSLGQPGNTIYF. CDR3 sequence (DNA): TGTGCCAGCAGTTTGGGACAGCCTGGAAACACCATATATTTT.

The rearrangement joins TRBV7-9 to TRBJ1-4, with D tentatively TRBD1 (5 bases). CDR1 SEHNR and CDR2 FQNEAQ come from the germline V gene (reference sequence). The CDR3 has 13 amino acids. V gave up 5 bases and J gave up 10 bases, with 14 bases separating them. The CDR3, as DNA: TGTGCCAGCAGCCTCGATCGGGGCGGAAAACTGTTTTTT. This translates into CASSLDRGGKLFF. Together with reference TRBV7-9 and TRBJ1-4, the CDR3 gives the full variable domain: DTGVSQNPRHKITKRGQNVTFRCDPISEHNRLYWYRQTLGQGPEFLTYFQNEAQLEKSRLLSDRFSAERPKGSFSTLEIQRTEQGDSAMYLCASSLDRGGKLFFGSGTQLSVL.

As regards this clone: This sample includes further DNA sequences coding for the same CDR3. This sequence joins TRBV7-9 and TRBJ2-2; D remains unclear. From germline, CDR1 is SEHNR and CDR2 FQNEAQ (reference sequence). CDR3 size: 13 residues. The germline V and J ends were trimmed by 1 base and 6 bases, with 6 bases remaining between them. The CDR3 bases are TGTGCCAGCAGCTTAGAAGCCCCCGGGGAGCTGTTTTTT. Translating gives CASSLEAPGELFF. Full variable domain (outside the CDR3, taken from reference TRBV7-9 and TRBJ2-2): DTGVSQNPRHKITKRGQNVTFRCDPISEHNRLYWYRQTLGQGPEFLTYFQNEAQLEKSRLLSDRFSAERPKGSFSTLEIQRTEQGDSAMYLCASSLEAPGELFFGEGSRLTVL.